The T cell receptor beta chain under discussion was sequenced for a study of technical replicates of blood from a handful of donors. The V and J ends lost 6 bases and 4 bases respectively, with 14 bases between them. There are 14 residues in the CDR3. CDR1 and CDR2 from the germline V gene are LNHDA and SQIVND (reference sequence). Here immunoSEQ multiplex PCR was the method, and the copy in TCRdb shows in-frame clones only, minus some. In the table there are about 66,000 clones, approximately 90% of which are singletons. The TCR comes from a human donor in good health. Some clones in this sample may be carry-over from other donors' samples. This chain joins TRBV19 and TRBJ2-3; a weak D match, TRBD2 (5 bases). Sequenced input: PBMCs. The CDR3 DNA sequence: TGTGCCAGTAGACCACTAGTCTACGCAGATACGCAGTATTTT. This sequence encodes CASRPLVYADTQYF.